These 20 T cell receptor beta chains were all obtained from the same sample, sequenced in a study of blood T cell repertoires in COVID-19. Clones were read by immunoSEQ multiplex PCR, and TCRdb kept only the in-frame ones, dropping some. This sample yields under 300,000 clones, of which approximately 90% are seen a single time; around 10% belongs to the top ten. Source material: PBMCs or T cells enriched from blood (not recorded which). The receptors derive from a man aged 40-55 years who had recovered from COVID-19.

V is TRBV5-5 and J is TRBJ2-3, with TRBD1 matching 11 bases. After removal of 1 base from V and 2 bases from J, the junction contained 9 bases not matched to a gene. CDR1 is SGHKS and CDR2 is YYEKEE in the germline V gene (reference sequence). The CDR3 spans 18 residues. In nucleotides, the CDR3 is TGTGCCAGCAGCTTGACTGGTGGGACAGGGGGAGCCACAGATACGCAGTATTTT. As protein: CASSLTGGTGGATDTQYF. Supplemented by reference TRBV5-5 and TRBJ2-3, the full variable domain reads DAGVTQSPTHLIKTRGQQVTLRCSPISGHKSVSWYQQVLGQGPQFIFQYYEKEERGRGNFPDRFSARQFPNYSSELNVNALLLGDSALYLCASSLTGGTGGATDTQYFGPGTRLTVL.

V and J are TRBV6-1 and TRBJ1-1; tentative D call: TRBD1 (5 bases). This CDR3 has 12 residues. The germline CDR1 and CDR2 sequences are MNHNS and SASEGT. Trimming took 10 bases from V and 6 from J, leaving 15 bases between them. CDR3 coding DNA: TGTGCCACCCTAGGCGACAGATCTGAAGCTTTCTTT. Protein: CATLGDRSEAFF.

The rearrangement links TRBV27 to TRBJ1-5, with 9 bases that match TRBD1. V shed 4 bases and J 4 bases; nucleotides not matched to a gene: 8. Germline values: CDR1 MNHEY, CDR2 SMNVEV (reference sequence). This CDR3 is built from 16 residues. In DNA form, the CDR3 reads TGTGCCAGCAGTTCCCGAAACAGGGGGCAGAATCAGCCCCAGCATTTT. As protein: CASSSRNRGQNQPQHF.

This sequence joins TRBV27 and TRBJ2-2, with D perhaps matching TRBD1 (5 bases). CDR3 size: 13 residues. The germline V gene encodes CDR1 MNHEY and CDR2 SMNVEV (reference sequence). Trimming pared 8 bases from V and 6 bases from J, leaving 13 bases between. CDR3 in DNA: TGTGCCAGCGGGGCCCAGTCTGCCGGGGAGCTGTTTTTT. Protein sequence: CASGAQSAGELFF.

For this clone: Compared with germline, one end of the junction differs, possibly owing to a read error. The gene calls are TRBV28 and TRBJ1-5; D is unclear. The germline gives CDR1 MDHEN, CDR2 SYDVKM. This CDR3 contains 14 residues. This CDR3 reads CASLKETGNPPQHF. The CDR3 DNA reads TGTGCCAGCTTGAAGGAGACGGGGAATCCGCCCCAGCATTTT.

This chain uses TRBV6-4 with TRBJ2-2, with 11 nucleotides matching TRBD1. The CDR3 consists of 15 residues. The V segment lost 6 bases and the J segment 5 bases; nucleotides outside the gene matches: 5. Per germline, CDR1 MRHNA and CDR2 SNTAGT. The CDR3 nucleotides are TGTGCCAGCAGCCTTGGACAGGGGGCGACCGGGGAGCTGTTTTTT. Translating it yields CASSLGQGATGELFF.

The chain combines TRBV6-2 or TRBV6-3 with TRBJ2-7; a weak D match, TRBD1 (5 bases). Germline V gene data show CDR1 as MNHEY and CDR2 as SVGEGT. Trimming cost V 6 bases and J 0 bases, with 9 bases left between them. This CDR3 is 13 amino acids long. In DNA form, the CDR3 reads TGTGCCAGCAGCTCGACAGTCTCCTACGAGCAGTACTTC. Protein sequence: CASSSTVSYEQYF.

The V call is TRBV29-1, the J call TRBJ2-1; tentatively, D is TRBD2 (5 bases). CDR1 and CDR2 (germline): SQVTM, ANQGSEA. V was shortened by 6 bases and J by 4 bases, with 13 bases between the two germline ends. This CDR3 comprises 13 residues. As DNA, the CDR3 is TGCAGCGTGCCGGAGACTAATTACAATGAGCAGTTCTTC. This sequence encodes CSVPETNYNEQFF.

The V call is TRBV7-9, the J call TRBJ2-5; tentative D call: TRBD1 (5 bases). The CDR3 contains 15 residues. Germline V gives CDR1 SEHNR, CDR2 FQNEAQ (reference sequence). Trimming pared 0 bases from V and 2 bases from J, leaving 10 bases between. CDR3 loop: CASSLAGQPQETQYF. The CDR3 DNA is TGTGCCAGCAGCTTAGCGGGGCAACCACAAGAGACCCAGTACTTC.

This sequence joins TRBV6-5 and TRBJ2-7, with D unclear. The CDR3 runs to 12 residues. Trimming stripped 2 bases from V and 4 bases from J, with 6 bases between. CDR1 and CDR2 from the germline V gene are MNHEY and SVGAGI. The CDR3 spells CASSYAQYEQYF. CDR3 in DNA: TGTGCCAGCAGTTACGCCCAGTACGAGCAGTACTTC.

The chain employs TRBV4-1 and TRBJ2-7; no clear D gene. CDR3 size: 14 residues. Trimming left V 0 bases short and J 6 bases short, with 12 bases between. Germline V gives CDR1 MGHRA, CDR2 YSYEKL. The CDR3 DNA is TGCGCCAGCAGCCAAGATAGCACCTCCGTCGAGCAGTACTTC. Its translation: CASSQDSTSVEQYF.

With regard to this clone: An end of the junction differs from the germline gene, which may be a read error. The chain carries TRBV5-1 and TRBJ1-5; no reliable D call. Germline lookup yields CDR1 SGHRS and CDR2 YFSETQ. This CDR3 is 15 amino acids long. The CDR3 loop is CASSPVWGSDQPQHF. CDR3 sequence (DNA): TGCGCCAGCAGCCCCGTCTGGGGTAGCGATCAGCCCCAGCATTTT.

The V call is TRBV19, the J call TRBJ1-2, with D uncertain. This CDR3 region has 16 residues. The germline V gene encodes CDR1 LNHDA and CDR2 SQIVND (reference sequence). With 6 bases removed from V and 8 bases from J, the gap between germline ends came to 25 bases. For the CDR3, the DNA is TGTGCCAGTAGCCCACTTCCGGGAGCCCGGATTTTCGGCTACACCTTC. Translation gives CASSPLPGARIFGYTF.

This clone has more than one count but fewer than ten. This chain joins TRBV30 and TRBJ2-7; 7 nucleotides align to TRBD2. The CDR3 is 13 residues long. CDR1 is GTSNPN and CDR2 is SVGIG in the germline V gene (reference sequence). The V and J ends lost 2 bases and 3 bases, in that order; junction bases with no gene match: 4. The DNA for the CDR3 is TGTGCCTGGAGTTTTGGGACTAACTACGAGCAGTACTTC. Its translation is CAWSFGTNYEQYF.

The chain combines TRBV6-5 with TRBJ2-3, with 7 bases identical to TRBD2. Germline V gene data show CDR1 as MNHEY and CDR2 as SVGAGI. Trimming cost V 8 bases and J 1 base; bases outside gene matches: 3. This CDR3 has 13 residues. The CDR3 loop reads CASGRDGTDTQYF. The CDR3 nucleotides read TGTGCCAGCGGGAGGGACGGCACAGATACGCAGTATTTT.

The CDR3 DNA sequence: TGTGCCAGCAGCCCGTTGACAGGGGAGGAGGCCACTGAAGCTTTCTTT. Translation: CASSPLTGEEATEAFF. This chain links TRBV3-1 (or the pseudogene TRBV3-2) with TRBJ1-1; TRBD1 matches at 8 bases. The CDR3 covers 16 residues. The V segment lost 4 bases and the J segment 4 bases; nucleotides outside the gene matches: 11. CDR1 and CDR2 from the germline V gene are LGHDT and YNNKEL (reference sequence).

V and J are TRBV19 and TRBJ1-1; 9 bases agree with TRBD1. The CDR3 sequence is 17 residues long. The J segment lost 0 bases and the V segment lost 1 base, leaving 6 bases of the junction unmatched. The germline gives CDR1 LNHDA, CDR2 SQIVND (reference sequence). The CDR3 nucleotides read TGTGCCAGTAGTATAGGGGGGACAGGGCGTATGAACACTGAAGCTTTCTTT. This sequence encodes CASSIGGTGRMNTEAFF.

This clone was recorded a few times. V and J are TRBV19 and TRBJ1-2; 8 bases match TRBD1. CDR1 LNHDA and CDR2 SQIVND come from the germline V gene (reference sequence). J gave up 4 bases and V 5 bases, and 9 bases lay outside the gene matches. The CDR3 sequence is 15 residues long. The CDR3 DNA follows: TGTGCCAGTAGTGGCCGGGACAGGCCAATCTATGGCTACACCTTC. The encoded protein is CASSGRDRPIYGYTF.

The CDR3 here is CASSPGQGIDNEQFF. The CDR3 bases are TGTGCCAGCAGCCCGGGACAGGGGATCGACAATGAGCAGTTCTTC. The V gene is TRBV6-5, the J gene TRBJ2-1; 10 nucleotides line up with TRBD1. The ends lost 6 bases at V and 5 bases at J; junction bases unmatched: 7. The CDR3 has 15 residues. From germline, CDR1 is MNHEY and CDR2 SVGAGI.

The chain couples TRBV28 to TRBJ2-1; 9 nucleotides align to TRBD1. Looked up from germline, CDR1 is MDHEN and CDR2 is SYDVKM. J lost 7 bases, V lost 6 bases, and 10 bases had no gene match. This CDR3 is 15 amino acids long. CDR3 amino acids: CASSSPPGQGNEQFF. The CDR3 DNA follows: TGTGCCAGCAGCTCGCCCCCGGGACAGGGAAATGAGCAGTTCTTC.